This T cell receptor (beta chain) was recovered during a study of Ad26.COV2.S vaccination and SARS-CoV-2 variants. Study summary: Donor joined the COV1001 Ad26.COV2.S trial arm. General study results and limits: The study found similar non-spike TCR breadth in vaccine and placebo recipients.

Method: immunoSEQ multiplex PCR; TCRdb's copy keeps in-frame clones and lacks some. The table records approximately 350,000 clones, roughly four fifths of them present only once. This CDR3 has 12 amino acids. Germline-derived CDR1 and CDR2 are LNHDA and SQIVND (reference sequence). Trimming left V 1 base short and J 8 bases short, with 6 bases between. Comment on this clone: Its cognate antigen is unknown.

Treatment: roughly 19 received Ad26.COV2.S at low or high dose, single or two shots; about 5 received placebo; per-sample allocation not given. Day 63 after the first injection of vaccine or placebo was the sampling time. An adult of 18-55 years in Boston served as donor. This specimen was peripheral blood, taken in a trial of Ad26.COV2.S vaccine versus placebo. This rearrangement joins TRBV19 to TRBJ2-1; no clear D. This TCR came from a person aged 18 to 59 who received the Ad26.COV2.S COVID-19 vaccine or a placebo. The CDR3 region is CASSIGVDEQFF. In nucleotides, the CDR3 is TGTGCCAGTAGTATAGGGGTCGATGAGCAGTTCTTC.